The 27 T cell receptor beta chains listed next were all sequenced from one sample in a study of T cell responses to AZD1222 COVID-19 vaccine. Assay: immunoSEQ multiplex PCR; the TCRdb copy retains only in-frame clones and omits some. This sample has approximately 77,000 clones; 92% occur once, and the top ten carry approximately 4.5%. This material consisted of peripheral blood, taken 28 days after the second AZD1222 dose. These receptors all come from an adult who received the AZD1222 COVID-19 vaccine.

This chain joins TRBV6-1 and TRBJ2-2, with D hard to call. Trimming left V 1 base short and J 5 bases short, with 2 bases between. The germline V gene has CDR1 MNHNS and CDR2 SASEGT. CDR3 length: 12 residues. The DNA for the CDR3 is TGTGCCAGCAGTGAAGGGACCGGGGAGCTGTTTTTT. It encodes CASSEGTGELFF.

V is TRBV11-1 and J is TRBJ1-2, with 9 bases lining up with TRBD1. CDR3 length: 16 residues. From germline, CDR1 is SGHAT and CDR2 FQDESV (reference sequence). With 1 base clipped from V and 2 bases from J, the junction kept 5 bases outside the gene matches. The CDR3 DNA reads as TGTGCCAGCAGCTTAGGGACAACAGGGGGCAACTATGGCTACACCTTC. Translated, it gives CASSLGTTGGNYGYTF. Variable domain in full (rest from reference TRBV11-1 and TRBJ1-2): EAEVAQSPRYKITEKSQAVAFWCDPISGHATLYWYRQILGQGPELLVQFQDESVVDDSQLPKDRFSAERLKGVDSTLKIQPAELGDSAMYLCASSLGTTGGNYGYTFGSGTRLTVV.

The gene calls are TRBV12-3 or TRBV12-4 and TRBJ2-1, with 10 bases identical to TRBD2. The trim removed 4 bases at V and 6 bases at J, leaving 0 bases unmatched. The CDR3 contains 13 residues. Written as DNA, the CDR3 is TGTGCCAGCAGTTCTAGCGGGAGCAATGAGCAGTTCTTC. Translating gives CASSSSGSNEQFF.

The chain has TRBV4-2 and TRBJ1-5; no clear D gene. Germline values: CDR1 LGHNA, CDR2 YNFKEQ. The CDR3 spans 14 residues. The V gene lost 0 bases and the J gene lost 4 bases, with 7 bases spanning the gap. The CDR3 reads CASSQDARNQPQHF. As DNA, the CDR3 is TGTGCCAGCAGCCAAGATGCCAGGAATCAGCCCCAGCATTTT.

The chain couples TRBV12-5 to TRBJ1-1, with 8 bases matching TRBD1. CDR3 length: 14 residues. With 3 bases clipped from V and 5 bases from J, the junction kept 5 bases outside the gene matches. Germline assignment: CDR1 LGHNT and CDR2 FRNRAP. The CDR3 sequence is CASGFQGAGTEAFF. CDR3 sequence (DNA): TGTGCTAGTGGTTTCCAGGGGGCGGGTACTGAAGCTTTCTTT.

The gene calls are TRBV19 and TRBJ2-1, with 11 nucleotides matching TRBD2. CDR3 size: 16 residues. V shed 6 bases and J 4 bases; nucleotides not matched to a gene: 8. CDR1 and CDR2 (germline): LNHDA, SQIVND (reference sequence). In nucleotides, the CDR3 is TGTGCCAGTAGGGTCACCGGGACTAGCGGTTACAATGAGCAGTTCTTC. Its protein is CASRVTGTSGYNEQFF.

The chain is built from TRBV18 and TRBJ1-5; D possibly corresponds to TRBD1 (6 bases). This CDR3 spans 14 amino acids. Deletions cut 7 bases from V and 0 bases from J, with 10 bases between. The V gene's germline CDR1 is KGHSH and CDR2 LQKENI. The CDR3 here is CASLGDTSNQPQHF. For the CDR3, the DNA is TGTGCCAGCTTAGGGGACACTAGCAATCAGCCCCAGCATTTT.

The chain couples TRBV7-2 to TRBJ2-7, with TRBD2 identical over 11 bases. CDR1 and CDR2 from the germline V gene are SGHTA and FQGNSA. The length of the CDR3 is 15 residues. Germline trimming cut 5 bases from V and 6 bases from J; bases unmatched to any gene: 9. CDR3 nucleotides: TGTGCCAGCAGCAAAACTAGCGGGAGCAGTCTCGAGCAGTACTTC. Its translation: CASSKTSGSSLEQYF.

The chain couples TRBV2 to TRBJ1-1, with a possible D match to TRBD1 (6 bases). Trimming took 6 bases from V and 1 from J, leaving 18 bases between them. Per the germline V gene, CDR1 is SNHLY and CDR2 is FYNNEI. CDR3 length equals 16 residues. The CDR3: CASSPTAGQWNTEAFF. The DNA of the CDR3 is TGTGCCAGCAGCCCAACGGCCGGACAGTGGAACACTGAAGCTTTCTTT. Complete variable domain (other parts from reference TRBV2 and TRBJ1-1): EPEVTQTPSHQVTQMGQEVILRCVPISNHLYFYWYRQILGQKVEFLVSFYNNEISEKSEIFDDQFSVERPDGSNFTLKIRSTKLEDSAMYFCASSPTAGQWNTEAFFGQGTRLTVV.

This chain connects TRBV16 to TRBJ2-1, with 9 bases fitting TRBD2. This CDR3 has 16 residues. After removal of 0 bases from V and 3 bases from J, the junction contained 3 bases not matched to a gene. Germline lookup yields CDR1 KGHSY and CDR2 FQNENV. This CDR3 reads CASSQSASGNYNEQFF. CDR3 nucleotide sequence: TGTGCCAGCAGCCAATCGGCTAGCGGGAACTACAATGAGCAGTTCTTC.

This clone was observed once. The chain links TRBV7-9 to TRBJ2-2, with no clear D. The germline gives CDR1 SEHNR, CDR2 FQNEAQ (reference sequence). Trimming took 2 bases from V and 1 from J, leaving 5 bases between them. This CDR3 region has 14 residues. This CDR3 reads CASSLNKNTGELFF. For the CDR3, the DNA is TGTGCCAGCAGCTTAAACAAGAACACCGGGGAGCTGTTTTTT.

The chain employs TRBV7-2 and TRBJ1-1, with a weak D call TRBD1 (5 bases). Germline V gene data show CDR1 as SGHTA and CDR2 as FQGNSA. The CDR3 contains 15 residues. V was clipped by 5 bases and J by 0 bases, with 13 bases between them. The CDR3 reads CASSPGRNVNTEAFF. The DNA of the CDR3 is TGTGCCAGCAGCCCGGGACGGAATGTGAACACTGAAGCTTTCTTT.

The rearrangement joins TRBV4-2 to TRBJ2-7; no firm D call. Per the germline V gene, CDR1 is LGHNA and CDR2 is YNFKEQ. The CDR3 runs to 13 residues. The ends were cut back, 2 bases at V and 2 bases at J, with 7 bases in the middle. CDR3 protein: CASSQSETYEQYF. In nucleotides, the CDR3 is TGTGCCAGCAGCCAAAGCGAAACCTACGAGCAGTACTTC.

This chain uses TRBV3-1 (or the pseudogene TRBV3-2) with TRBJ2-1; either TRBD1 or TRBD2 may supply D (6 bases each). V dropped 4 bases and J dropped 4 bases, with 14 bases sitting between them. Germline CDR1 reads LGHDT; CDR2 reads YNNKEL (reference sequence). The CDR3 is 15 amino acids. This chain's CDR3 is CASSLQGGQYNEQFF. DNA of the CDR3: TGTGCCAGCAGCCTACAGGGAGGACAGTACAATGAGCAGTTCTTC.

Only one count was recorded for this clone. This rearrangement joins TRBV5-1 to TRBJ2-2, with 15 bases identical to TRBD2. Trimming removed 6 bases from V and 4 bases from J; junction bases left unmatched: 7. CDR3 size: 17 residues. Germline V lookup: CDR1 SGHRS, CDR2 YFSETQ. The CDR3 sequence is CASTRGLAGGGTGELFF. The CDR3 DNA sequence: TGCGCCAGCACCAGGGGACTAGCGGGAGGAGGCACCGGGGAGCTGTTTTTT.

The J gene is TRBJ1-2, the V gene TRBV5-1, with TRBD1 identical over 7 bases. The CDR3 runs 17 residues. Germline CDR1 is SGHRS and CDR2 is YFSETQ. With 4 bases clipped from V and 4 bases from J, the junction kept 16 bases outside the gene matches. CDR3 bases: TGCGCCAGCAGCGCGACGGTGGAAGGGGCAGGGGGCTATGGCTACACCTTC. Translating it yields CASSATVEGAGGYGYTF.

The chain uses TRBV5-8 and TRBJ1-3; D remains ambiguous. V shed 5 bases and J shed 3 bases, with 6 bases lying between them. Per the germline V gene, CDR1 is SGHTS and CDR2 is YDEGEE. This CDR3 region has 12 residues. In nucleotides, the CDR3 is TGTGCCAGCAGAAACCGTGGAAACACCATATATTTT. Its translation is CASRNRGNTIYF.

A few counts support this clone. The V call is TRBV5-5, the J call TRBJ2-7, with D possibly being TRBD2 (5 bases). With 1 base removed from V and 4 bases from J, the gap between germline ends came to 6 bases. Germline V gives CDR1 SGHKS, CDR2 YYEKEE (reference sequence). The CDR3 is 12 amino acids. The CDR3 spells CASSLREYEQYF. In DNA, the CDR3 is TGTGCCAGCAGCTTGCGGGAATACGAGCAGTACTTC.

The chain couples TRBV6-1 to TRBJ2-6, with D unresolved. V dropped 0 bases and J dropped 0 bases, with 3 bases sitting between them. The CDR3 totals 15 residues. In germline, CDR1 is MNHNS, CDR2 SASEGT. The CDR3 loop reads CASSEASSGANVLTF. The CDR3 nucleotides are TGTGCCAGCAGTGAAGCGAGCTCTGGGGCCAACGTCCTGACTTTC.

This clone was picked up a small number of times. CDR3: CASTPPNTDTQYF. CDR3 in DNA: TGTGCCAGCACTCCCCCGAACACAGATACGCAGTATTTT. The chain combines TRBV6-5 with TRBJ2-3; no clear D. The CDR3 has 13 amino acids. CDR1 and CDR2 (germline): MNHEY, SVGAGI. V was clipped by 7 bases and J by 2 bases, with 10 bases between them.

The chain uses TRBV27 and TRBJ2-3, with D unclear. The germline gives CDR1 MNHEY, CDR2 SMNVEV (reference sequence). The V end was cut by 5 bases, the J end by 2 bases, with 5 bases between. This CDR3 spans 12 amino acids. The CDR3 loop reads CASSPATDTQYF. Here the CDR3 DNA reads TGTGCCAGCAGTCCAGCCACAGATACGCAGTATTTT.

The chain links TRBV30 to TRBJ1-6; D is unclear. CDR1 and CDR2 (germline): GTSNPN, SVGIG (reference sequence). This CDR3 has 12 residues. Trimming removed 3 bases at V and 10 bases at J, with 10 bases between. CDR3 sequence: CAWSSGPSPLHF. The CDR3 DNA sequence: TGTGCCTGGAGCAGCGGACCATCACCCCTCCACTTT.

The V and J genes are TRBV5-4 and TRBJ2-2; 7 nucleotides line up with TRBD2. V gave up 0 bases and J gave up 0 bases; unmatched junction bases: 2. CDR3 length equals 16 residues. Germline V gene sequence: CDR1 SGHNT, CDR2 YYREEE (reference sequence). The CDR3 bases are TGTGCCAGCAGCTTGGTAGCGGGCTCGAACACCGGGGAGCTGTTTTTT. This translates into CASSLVAGSNTGELFF.

The V call is TRBV6-2 or TRBV6-3, the J call TRBJ2-7, with TRBD1 matching over 7 bases. J was trimmed by 0 bases and V by 3 bases; bases with no gene match: 5. This CDR3 is built from 15 residues. CDR1 and CDR2 (germline): MNHEY, SVGEGT. The CDR3: CASSYRDSLSYEQYF. In DNA, the CDR3 is TGTGCCAGCAGTTATAGGGACAGCCTCTCCTACGAGCAGTACTTC.

The genes are TRBV25-1 and TRBJ2-3; no clear D. The germline V and J ends were trimmed by 1 base and 8 bases, with 16 bases remaining between them. Germline V lookup: CDR1 MGHDK, CDR2 SYGVNS. The CDR3 spans 15 residues. CDR3 DNA sequence: TGTGCCAGCAGTGAATCCACTGCGGCAGGAGTTACGCAGTATTTT. Encoded protein: CASSESTAAGVTQYF.

This chain connects TRBV5-1 to TRBJ2-2; no reliable D call. Germline loops: CDR1 SGHRS, CDR2 YFSETQ. Trimming pared 7 bases from V and 6 bases from J, leaving 7 bases between. The CDR3 extends over 11 amino acids. CDR3: CASWDPGELFF. For the CDR3, the DNA is TGCGCCAGCTGGGATCCCGGGGAGCTGTTTTTT.

This chain links TRBV6-2 or TRBV6-3 with TRBJ2-3; 14 bases match TRBD2. CDR1 is MNHEY and CDR2 is SVGEGT in the germline V gene. The CDR3 is 15 amino acids. J lost 11 bases, V lost 2 bases, and 6 bases had no gene match. The CDR3 DNA reads TGTGCCAGCAGTTACCTGGGACTAGCGGGAGTAATGCAGTATTTT. It yields the protein CASSYLGLAGVMQYF.